This TCR beta chain is from a study of response to subunit inactivated influenza vaccine. Each CDR3 protein is one row after TCRdb ran MiXCR on the RT-PCR reads. In the table there are roughly 780,000 distinct CDR3 sequences, approximately 17% of which are singletons. Many counts were recorded for this clonotype. What it recognizes is unknown. Study outcomes and limitations: Every seasonal influenza vaccination brings in few new T cells, the authors suggested.

The receptor's source is a man aged 45-65 years who received an inactivated influenza vaccine. This specimen was PBMCs from blood, taken 4 to 6 days after vaccination.

The CDR3, as DNA: TGTGCCAGCCTGGCAGGGTACACCGGGGAGCTGTTTTTT. Translation: CASLAGYTGELFF. The gene calls are TRBV12-3 or TRBV12-4 and TRBJ2-2; D is perhaps TRBD1 (5 bases). Trimming removed 8 bases at V and 3 bases at J, with 10 bases between. The CDR3 loop spans 13 amino acids.